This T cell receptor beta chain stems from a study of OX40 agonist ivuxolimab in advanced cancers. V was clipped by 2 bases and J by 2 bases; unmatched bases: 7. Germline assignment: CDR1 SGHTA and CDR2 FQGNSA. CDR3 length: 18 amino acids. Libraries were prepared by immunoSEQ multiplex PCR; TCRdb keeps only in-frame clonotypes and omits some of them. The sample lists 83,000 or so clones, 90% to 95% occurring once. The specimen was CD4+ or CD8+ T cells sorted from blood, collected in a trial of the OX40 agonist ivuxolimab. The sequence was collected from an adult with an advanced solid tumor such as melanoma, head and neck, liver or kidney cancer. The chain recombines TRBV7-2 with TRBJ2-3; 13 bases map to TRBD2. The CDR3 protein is CASSLFFGTSGITDTQYF. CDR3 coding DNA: TGTGCCAGCAGCTTATTCTTTGGGACTAGCGGGATCACAGATACGCAGTATTTT.